The 29 T cell receptor beta chains below come from one sample, sequenced in a study of blood T cell repertoires in COVID-19 (TCRdb year 2020). Library creation used the immunoSEQ multiplex PCR assay. The source is immuneACCESS, and TCRdb retained only in-frame sequences with V and J called. Part of the clones is not carried over; for the studies checked, unresolved V genes explain less than half of this, and the remainder is unexplained. This sample has about 250,000 clones in its table, and 88% of those were observed once. 2% to 2.5% of the sample belongs to the ten largest clones. Sequencing input: peripheral blood. The receptor set was obtained from a woman in her 40s who had recovered from COVID-19.

The chain is built from TRBV3-1 (or the pseudogene TRBV3-2) and TRBJ1-2; no reliable D call. There are 13 residues in the CDR3. Germline V lookup: CDR1 LGHDT, CDR2 YNNKEL (reference sequence). Deletions cut 0 bases from V and 8 bases from J, with 10 bases between. The CDR3 DNA reads TGTGCCAGCAGCCAAGAGCCCCTACGGGGCTACACCTTC. It is translated as CASSQEPLRGYTF.

The chain uses TRBV3-1 (or the pseudogene TRBV3-2) and TRBJ2-7; 9 bases align to TRBD1. Trimming removed 4 bases from V and 7 bases from J; junction bases left unmatched: 11. The germline gives CDR1 LGHDT, CDR2 YNNKEL (reference sequence). The CDR3 covers 15 residues. The CDR3 sequence is CASSPPGQGRSEQYF. The DNA of the CDR3 is TGTGCCAGCAGCCCTCCGGGACAGGGTCGGTCGGAGCAGTACTTC.

V and J are TRBV2 and TRBJ2-2; possible D gene TRBD1, 6 bases. Per the germline V gene, CDR1 is SNHLY and CDR2 is FYNNEI. Trimming left V 5 bases short and J 1 base short, with 8 bases between. CDR3 size: 14 residues. The CDR3 DNA is TGTGCCAGCAGTACAGGGATGAACACCGGGGAGCTGTTTTTT. Amino acids: CASSTGMNTGELFF.

The chain combines TRBV19 with TRBJ2-7, with 13 bases fitting TRBD2. The CDR3 is 18 amino acids. Germline CDR1 and CDR2: LNHDA and SQIVND (reference sequence). J lost 4 bases, V lost 1 base, and 10 bases had no gene match. CDR3 nucleotide sequence: TGTGCCAGTAGTATAGGAACTAGCGGGAGGGCCTGGGGGTACGAGCAGTACTTC. Translating it yields CASSIGTSGRAWGYEQYF.

The chain is built from TRBV7-3 and TRBJ1-1; D remains unclear. CDR3 length equals 14 residues. Germline V lookup: CDR1 SGHTA, CDR2 FQGTGA. V lost 0 bases and J 1 base, leaving 6 bases between the germline ends. CDR3 loop: CASSLTTTNTEAFF. For the CDR3, the DNA is TGTGCCAGCAGCTTAACCACAACGAACACTGAAGCTTTCTTT.

This clone appeared once. The chain carries TRBV19 and TRBJ1-2, with 7 bases identical to TRBD1. The germline V gene has CDR1 LNHDA and CDR2 SQIVND (reference sequence). With 5 bases clipped from V and 8 bases from J, the junction kept 8 bases outside the gene matches. CDR3 length: 13 amino acids. The CDR3 DNA follows: TGTGCCAGTAGTCGACAGGGTAACGGCGGCTACACCTTC. Protein sequence: CASSRQGNGGYTF. Based on the CDR3 plus reference TRBV19 and TRBJ1-2, the full variable domain is DGGITQSPKYLFRKEGQNVTLSCEQNLNHDAMYWYRQDPGQGLRLIYYSQIVNDFQKGDIAEGYSVSREKKESFPLTVTSAQKNPTAFYLCASSRQGNGGYTFGSGTRLTVV.

The chain recombines TRBV15 with TRBJ2-1; D remains ambiguous. The CDR3 covers 12 residues. Germline CDR1 reads LNHNV; CDR2 reads YYDKDF (reference sequence). V gave up 3 bases and J gave up 7 bases, with 7 bases separating them. CDR3 nucleotide sequence: TGTGCCACCAGCAGCCCCGCGAATGAGCAGTTCTTC. Translating gives CATSSPANEQFF.

The chain uses TRBV7-2 and TRBJ2-7; 7 bases align to TRBD2. Trimming took 0 bases from V and 7 from J; bases not matched to a gene: 6. CDR3 size: 14 residues. Germline CDR1 SGHTA, CDR2 FQGNSA. CDR3 loop: CASSLASGNREQYF. The CDR3 DNA reads as TGTGCCAGCAGCTTAGCGAGCGGGAACAGAGAGCAGTACTTC. Looking up the rest from reference TRBV7-2 and TRBJ2-7 gives the full variable domain: GAGVSQSPSNKVTEKGKDVELRCDPISGHTALYWYRQSLGQGLEFLIYFQGNSAPDKSGLPSDRFSAERTGGSVSTLTIQRTQQEDSAVYLCASSLASGNREQYFGPGTRLTVT.

The chain links TRBV11-2 to TRBJ2-5, with D perhaps matching TRBD1 (5 bases). This CDR3 region has 15 residues. Trimming took off 6 bases at V and 2 bases at J, with 16 bases between the two ends. CDR1 and CDR2 (germline): SGHAT, FQNNGV. The CDR3 loop reads CASSLQESRQETQYF. DNA of the CDR3: TGTGCCAGCAGTTTACAGGAATCAAGACAAGAGACCCAGTACTTC.

The rearrangement uses TRBV9 and TRBJ2-3; 10 nucleotides align to TRBD1. The germline CDR1 and CDR2 sequences are SGDLS and YYNGEE. V lost 5 bases and J lost 1; bases outside the gene matches: 4. The CDR3 contains 15 residues. The CDR3 sequence is CASRSGTGGTDTQYF. CDR3 DNA: TGTGCCAGCAGGTCCGGGACAGGGGGCACAGATACGCAGTATTTT. Complete variable domain (other parts from reference TRBV9 and TRBJ2-3): DSGVTQTPKHLITATGQRVTLRCSPRSGDLSVYWYQQSLDQGLQFLIQYYNGEERAKGNILERFSAQQFPDLHSELNLSSLELGDSALYFCASRSGTGGTDTQYFGPGTRLTVL.

Details on this clone: Other DNA variants within this sample encode the same CDR3. The chain couples TRBV5-1 to TRBJ2-3, with 13 bases lining up with TRBD2. Trimming took 4 bases from V and 1 from J; bases not matched to a gene: 3. Germline CDR1 reads SGHRS; CDR2 reads YFSETQ. The CDR3 is 16 residues long. CDR3 region: CASSLGTSGGTDTQYF. The CDR3 nucleotides read TGCGCCAGCAGCCTTGGGACTAGCGGGGGCACAGATACGCAGTATTTT.

The chain is built from TRBV5-4 and TRBJ2-1, with 11 nucleotides matching TRBD2. CDR1 SGHNT and CDR2 YYREEE come from the germline V gene (reference sequence). The CDR3 sequence is 16 residues long. Germline trimming cut 0 bases from V and 7 bases from J; bases unmatched to any gene: 6. The CDR3 nucleotides read TGTGCCAGCAGCTTGGTATTACTAGCGGGAGCGAATGAGCAGTTCTTC. This codes for CASSLVLLAGANEQFF.

The chain couples TRBV19 to TRBJ1-1, with D perhaps matching TRBD1 (6 bases). The CDR3 is made up of 14 amino acids. Between the trimmed V and J ends, which lost 3 bases and 4 bases, there was a span of 12 bases. CDR1 is LNHDA, CDR2 SQIVND, per germline (reference sequence). CDR3 protein: CASSIRGSTTEAFF. DNA of the CDR3: TGTGCCAGTAGTATCAGGGGTTCAACCACTGAAGCTTTCTTT.

CDR3 in amino acids: CASSFQGANTEAFF. The CDR3 region has the DNA TGTGCCAGCAGCTTTCAGGGGGCGAACACTGAAGCTTTCTTT. The chain recombines TRBV12-1 with TRBJ1-1; the table's D gene call, TRBD1, was not cross checked with the DNA. TRBV12-1 is designated a pseudogene. CDR3 length: 14 amino acids.

The V call is TRBV4-1, the J call TRBJ1-4, with D perhaps matching TRBD1 (6 bases). CDR3 length equals 15 residues. Trimming left V 6 bases short and J 8 bases short, with 19 bases between. CDR1 is MGHRA, CDR2 YSYEKL, per germline. The CDR3 loop reads CASRPTGTRGEKLFF. The CDR3 region has the DNA TGCGCCAGCAGACCTACCGGGACTAGGGGGGAAAAACTGTTTTTT.

This clone came up once. The V and J genes are TRBV24-1 and TRBJ2-5; the match to TRBD2 covers 11 bases. The length of the CDR3 is 16 residues. V shed 7 bases and J 4 bases; nucleotides not matched to a gene: 10. Germline loops: CDR1 KGHDR, CDR2 SFDVKD. The CDR3 DNA reads as TGTGCCACCAGCGACCCGACTAGCGGGATCCTAGAGACCCAGTACTTC. Protein: CATSDPTSGILETQYF.

This sequence joins TRBV5-1 and TRBJ2-5; D gene ambiguous. CDR1 and CDR2 (germline): SGHRS, YFSETQ. Trimming cost V 2 bases and J 0 bases, with 8 bases left between them. This CDR3 is 14 amino acids long. The CDR3 protein is CASSFNSDQETQYF. As DNA, the CDR3 is TGCGCCAGCAGCTTCAACAGTGACCAAGAGACCCAGTACTTC.

This CDR3 reads CASSPPRRTSYEQYF. The CDR3 DNA sequence: TGTGCCAGCTCGCCGCCGAGGCGGACTTCCTACGAGCAGTACTTC. The V call is TRBV18, the J call TRBJ2-7, with a tentative D call TRBD2 (5 bases). V lost 6 bases and J 1 base, leaving 16 bases between the germline ends. The CDR3 is 15 amino acids. From germline, CDR1 is KGHSH and CDR2 LQKENI.

This sequence joins TRBV5-1 and TRBJ1-3; 7 positions agree with TRBD1. Germline CDR1 reads SGHRS; CDR2 reads YFSETQ. The CDR3 is 14 residues long. The ends lost 3 bases at V and 0 bases at J; junction bases unmatched: 0. CDR3 sequence reads: CASSWDSSGNTIYF. The CDR3 coding sequence is TGCGCCAGCAGCTGGGACAGCTCTGGAAACACCATATATTTT. Drawing the rest from reference TRBV5-1 and TRBJ1-3, the complete variable domain is KAGVTQTPRYLIKTRGQQVTLSCSPISGHRSVSWYQQTPGQGLQFLFEYFSETQRNKGNFPGRFSGRQFSNSRSEMNVSTLELGDSALYLCASSWDSSGNTIYFGEGSWLTVV.

This clone is a singleton in its sample. The chain has TRBV7-2 and TRBJ2-3; D may be TRBD1 (5 bases). CDR3 length: 15 amino acids. V was trimmed by 1 base and J by 9 bases, leaving 17 bases between them. Germline V gene lookup returns CDR1 SGHTA and CDR2 FQGNSA. In DNA form, the CDR3 reads TGTGCCAGCAGCTTAGGTCCGGAGTCAGGGCCAACGCAGTATTTT. It yields the protein CASSLGPESGPTQYF.

The chain employs TRBV24-1 and TRBJ2-7; 7 nucleotides line up with TRBD1. CDR1 and CDR2 (germline): KGHDR, SFDVKD. The CDR3 is 15 amino acids. The V gene end was trimmed by 2 bases and the J gene end by 3 bases; junction bases not matched to a gene: 6. The chain's CDR3 is CATSDSGTAFYEQYF. CDR3 DNA sequence: TGTGCCACCAGTGATTCGGGGACAGCCTTCTACGAGCAGTACTTC.

V gene TRBV5-1 combines with J gene TRBJ1-2, with 11 bases matching TRBD1. This CDR3 comprises 17 residues. Per the germline V gene, CDR1 is SGHRS and CDR2 is YFSETQ. With 4 bases clipped from V and 4 bases from J, the junction kept 12 bases outside the gene matches. CDR3 loop: CASSKGQGVPYGYGYTF. The CDR3 DNA reads as TGCGCCAGCAGCAAGGGACAGGGGGTACCCTATGGCTATGGCTACACCTTC.

V and J are TRBV29-1 and TRBJ2-3; D is possibly TRBD1 (6 bases). There are 13 residues in the CDR3. V was shortened by 6 bases and J by 2 bases, with 12 bases between the two germline ends. The germline gives CDR1 SQVTM, CDR2 ANQGSEA. CDR3 DNA sequence: TGCAGCGTCGACAGGTCCTACACAGATACGCAGTATTTT. Its protein product is CSVDRSYTDTQYF.

The count of this clone is one. The rearrangement joins TRBV4-3 to TRBJ2-1, with 9 bases fitting TRBD2. The CDR3 runs to 17 residues. J gave up 10 bases and V 1 base, and 14 bases lay outside the gene matches. The germline V gene has CDR1 LGHNA and CDR2 YSLEER. Here the CDR3 reads CASSQGPWREGPGEQFF. In DNA form, the CDR3 reads TGCGCCAGCAGCCAAGGCCCGTGGCGGGAGGGGCCGGGGGAGCAGTTCTTC.

The chain employs TRBV27 and TRBJ2-7; TRBD1 matches at 7 bases. This CDR3 is 15 amino acids long. Germline-derived CDR1 and CDR2 are MNHEY and SMNVEV (reference sequence). V trimming: 6 bases; J trimming: 5 bases; junction bases outside the gene matches: 13. The CDR3: CASRGWTGTVDEQYF. CDR3 coding DNA: TGTGCCAGCAGGGGCTGGACCGGGACAGTCGACGAGCAGTACTTC.

The chain uses TRBV28 and TRBJ2-4; 9 bases match TRBD2. V dropped 3 bases and J dropped 8; count of bases not matched to a gene: 5. Per the germline V gene, CDR1 is MDHEN and CDR2 is SYDVKM. The CDR3 runs 14 residues. CDR3 sequence (DNA): TGTGCCAGCAGTTTCTCGAGCGGGAGGTACATTCAGTACTTC. Its protein is CASSFSSGRYIQYF.

V usage is TRBV4-3 and J usage is TRBJ1-3; tentatively, D is TRBD1 (6 bases). V was cut by 4 bases and J by 4 bases, with 23 bases left in between. CDR3 length: 18 residues. From germline, CDR1 is LGHNA and CDR2 YSLEER. CDR3 region: CASSPERGQSVVGNTIYF. The CDR3 DNA sequence: TGCGCCAGCAGCCCAGAACGGGGACAATCAGTGGTCGGAAACACCATATATTTT.

This chain joins TRBV20-1 and TRBJ1-5; D remains unclear. This CDR3 comprises 13 residues. Trimming stripped 3 bases from V and 4 bases from J, with 10 bases between. Germline V gene data show CDR1 as DFQATT and CDR2 as SNEGSKA (reference sequence). The CDR3 spells CSASGGFNQPQHF. DNA for the CDR3: TGCAGTGCTAGTGGAGGTTTTAATCAGCCCCAGCATTTT.

The chain carries TRBV10-3 and TRBJ2-3, with 10 bases aligning to TRBD2. The CDR3 spans 21 residues. V was clipped by 3 bases and J by 2 bases; unmatched bases: 20. Germline V gene data show CDR1 as ENHRY and CDR2 as SYGVKD. CDR3 nucleotide sequence: TGTGCCATCAGTGACCCCGGAGGGCAGGTGTCGACTAGCGGGTTCACAGATACGCAGTATTTT. Protein: CAISDPGGQVSTSGFTDTQYF.